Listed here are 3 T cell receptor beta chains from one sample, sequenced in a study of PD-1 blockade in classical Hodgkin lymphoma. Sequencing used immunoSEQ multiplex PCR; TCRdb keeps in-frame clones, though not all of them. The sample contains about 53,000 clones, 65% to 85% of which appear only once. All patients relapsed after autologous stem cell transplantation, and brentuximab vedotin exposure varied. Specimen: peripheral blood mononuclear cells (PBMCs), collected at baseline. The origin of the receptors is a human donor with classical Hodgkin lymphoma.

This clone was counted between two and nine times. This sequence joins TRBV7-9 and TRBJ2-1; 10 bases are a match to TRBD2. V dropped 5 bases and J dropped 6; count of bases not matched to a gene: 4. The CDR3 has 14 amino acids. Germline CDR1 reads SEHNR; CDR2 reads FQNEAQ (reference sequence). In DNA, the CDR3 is TGTGCCAGCAGCCTTAGCGGGGGGTCCAATGAGCAGTTCTTC. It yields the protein CASSLSGGSNEQFF.

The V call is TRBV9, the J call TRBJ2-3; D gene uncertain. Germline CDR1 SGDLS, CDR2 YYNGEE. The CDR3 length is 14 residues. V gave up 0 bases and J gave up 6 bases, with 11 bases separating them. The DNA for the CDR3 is TGTGCCAGCAGCGTAGTGCCTACCAGGGATACGCAGTATTTT. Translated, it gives CASSVVPTRDTQYF.

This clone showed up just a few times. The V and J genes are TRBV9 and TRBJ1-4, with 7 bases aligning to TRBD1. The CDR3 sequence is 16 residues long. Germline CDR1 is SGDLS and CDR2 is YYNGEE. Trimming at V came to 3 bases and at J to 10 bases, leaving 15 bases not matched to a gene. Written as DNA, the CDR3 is TGTGCCAGCAGCGCCGGAAGGGAGGGGGCTCAAGGAAAACTGTTTTTT. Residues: CASSAGREGAQGKLFF.